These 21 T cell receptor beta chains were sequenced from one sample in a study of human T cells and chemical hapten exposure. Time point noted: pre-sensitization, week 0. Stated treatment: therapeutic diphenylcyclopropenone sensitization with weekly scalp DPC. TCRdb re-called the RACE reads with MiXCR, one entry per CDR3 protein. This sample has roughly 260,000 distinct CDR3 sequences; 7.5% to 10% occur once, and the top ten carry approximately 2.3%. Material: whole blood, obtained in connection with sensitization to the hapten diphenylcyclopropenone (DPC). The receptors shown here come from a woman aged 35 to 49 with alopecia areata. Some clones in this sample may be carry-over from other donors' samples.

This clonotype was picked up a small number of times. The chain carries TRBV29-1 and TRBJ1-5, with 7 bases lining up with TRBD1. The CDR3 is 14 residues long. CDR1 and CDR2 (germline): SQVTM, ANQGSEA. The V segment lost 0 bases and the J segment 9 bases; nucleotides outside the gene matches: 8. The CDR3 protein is CSVEEGGSSGPQHF. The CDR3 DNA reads TGCAGCGTTGAAGAAGGGGGCAGTTCGGGGCCCCAGCATTTT.

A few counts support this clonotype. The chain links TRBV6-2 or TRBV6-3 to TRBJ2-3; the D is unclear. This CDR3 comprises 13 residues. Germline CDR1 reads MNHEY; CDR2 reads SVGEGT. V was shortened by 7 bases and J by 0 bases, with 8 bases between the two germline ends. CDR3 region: CASTKASTDTQYF. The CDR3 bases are TGTGCCAGCACGAAGGCTAGCACAGATACGCAGTATTTT.

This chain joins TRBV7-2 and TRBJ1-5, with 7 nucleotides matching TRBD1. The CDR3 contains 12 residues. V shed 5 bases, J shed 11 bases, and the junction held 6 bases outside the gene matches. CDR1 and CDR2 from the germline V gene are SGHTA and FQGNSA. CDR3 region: CASSPPGGSQHF. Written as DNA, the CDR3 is TGTGCCAGCAGCCCCCCAGGGGGGTCCCAGCATTTT.

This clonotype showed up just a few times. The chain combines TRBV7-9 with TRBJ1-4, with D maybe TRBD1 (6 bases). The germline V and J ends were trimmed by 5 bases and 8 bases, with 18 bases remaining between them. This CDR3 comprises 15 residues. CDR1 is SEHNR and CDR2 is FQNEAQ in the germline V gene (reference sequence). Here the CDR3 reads CASSRQSGTKEKLFF. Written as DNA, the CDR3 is TGTGCCAGCAGCCGCCAATCCGGGACAAAGGAAAAACTGTTTTTT.

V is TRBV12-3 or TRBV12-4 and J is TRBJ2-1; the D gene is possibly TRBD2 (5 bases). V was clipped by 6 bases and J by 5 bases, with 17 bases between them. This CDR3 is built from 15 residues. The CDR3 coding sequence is TGTGCCAGCAGCGAAGTTTGGGAGATCGACAATGAGCAGTTCTTC. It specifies CASSEVWEIDNEQFF.

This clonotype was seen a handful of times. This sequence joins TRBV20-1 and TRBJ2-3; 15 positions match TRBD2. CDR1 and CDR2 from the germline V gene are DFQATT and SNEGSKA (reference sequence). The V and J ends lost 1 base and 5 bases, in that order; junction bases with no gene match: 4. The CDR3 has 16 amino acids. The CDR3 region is CSARGGLAGGLDTQYF. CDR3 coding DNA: TGCAGTGCTAGAGGTGGACTAGCGGGAGGGTTAGATACGCAGTATTTT.

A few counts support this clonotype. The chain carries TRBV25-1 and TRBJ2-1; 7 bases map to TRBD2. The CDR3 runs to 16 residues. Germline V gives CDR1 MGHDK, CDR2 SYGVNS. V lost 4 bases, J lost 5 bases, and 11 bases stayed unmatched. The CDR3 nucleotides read TGTGCCAGCAGTGGCAGAAACGGACTAGTCAACAATGAGCAGTTCTTC. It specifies CASSGRNGLVNNEQFF.

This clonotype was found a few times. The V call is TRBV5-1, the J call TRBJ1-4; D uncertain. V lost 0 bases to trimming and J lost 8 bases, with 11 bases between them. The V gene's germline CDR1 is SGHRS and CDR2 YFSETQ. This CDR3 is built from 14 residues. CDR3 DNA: TGCGCCAGCAGCTTGGACAGTGAGTCGGAAAAACTGTTTTTT. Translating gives CASSLDSESEKLFF.

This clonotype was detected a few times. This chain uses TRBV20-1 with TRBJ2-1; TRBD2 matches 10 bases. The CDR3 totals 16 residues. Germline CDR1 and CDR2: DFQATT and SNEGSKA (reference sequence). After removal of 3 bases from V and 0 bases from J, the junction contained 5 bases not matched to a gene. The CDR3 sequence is CSARRGLAISYNEQFF. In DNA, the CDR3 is TGCAGTGCTAGGAGGGGACTAGCGATCTCCTACAATGAGCAGTTCTTC.

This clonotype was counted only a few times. The CDR3 loop reads CATSQDRAYNSPLHF. CDR3 sequence (DNA): TGTGCCACCAGCCAGGACAGGGCGTATAATTCACCCCTCCACTTT. The chain links TRBV15 to TRBJ1-6; 8 bases match TRBD1. Germline-derived CDR1 and CDR2 are LNHNV and YYDKDF (reference sequence). This CDR3 spans 15 amino acids. Trimming cost V 5 bases and J 4 bases; bases outside gene matches: 4. The full variable domain, completed using reference TRBV15 and TRBJ1-6, is DAMVIQNPRYQVTQFGKPVTLSCSQTLNHNVMYWYQQKSSQAPKLLFHYYDKDFNNEADTPDNFQSRRPNTSFCFLDIRSPGLGDTAMYLCATSQDRAYNSPLHFGNGTRLTVT.

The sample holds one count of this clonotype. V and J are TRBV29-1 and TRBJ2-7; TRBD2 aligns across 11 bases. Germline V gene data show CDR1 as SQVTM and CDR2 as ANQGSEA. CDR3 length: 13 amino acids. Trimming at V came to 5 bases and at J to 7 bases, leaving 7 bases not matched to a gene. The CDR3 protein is CSVLTSGRREQYF. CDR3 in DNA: TGCAGCGTTCTTACTAGCGGGAGACGAGAGCAGTACTTC.

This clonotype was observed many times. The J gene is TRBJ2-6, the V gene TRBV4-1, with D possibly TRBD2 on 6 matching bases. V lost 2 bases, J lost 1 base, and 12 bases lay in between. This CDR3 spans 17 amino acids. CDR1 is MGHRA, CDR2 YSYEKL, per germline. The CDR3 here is CASSQQRRGSGANVLTF. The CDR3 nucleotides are TGCGCCAGCAGCCAACAAAGGAGGGGTTCTGGGGCCAACGTCCTGACTTTC.

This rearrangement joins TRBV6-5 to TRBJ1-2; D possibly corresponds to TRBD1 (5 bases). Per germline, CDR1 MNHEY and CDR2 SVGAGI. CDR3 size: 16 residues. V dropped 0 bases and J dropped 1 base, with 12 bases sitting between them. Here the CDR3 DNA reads TGTGCCAGCAGTTACTCGAAGAACGGGGGTAACTATGGCTACACCTTC. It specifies CASSYSKNGGNYGYTF.

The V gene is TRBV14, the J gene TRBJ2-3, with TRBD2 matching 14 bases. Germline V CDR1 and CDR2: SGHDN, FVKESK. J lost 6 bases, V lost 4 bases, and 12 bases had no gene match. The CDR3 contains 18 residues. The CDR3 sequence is CASSRGLAGVGRLDTQYF. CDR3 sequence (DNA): TGTGCCAGCAGCCGGGGACTAGCGGGAGTCGGGCGTTTGGATACGCAGTATTTT.

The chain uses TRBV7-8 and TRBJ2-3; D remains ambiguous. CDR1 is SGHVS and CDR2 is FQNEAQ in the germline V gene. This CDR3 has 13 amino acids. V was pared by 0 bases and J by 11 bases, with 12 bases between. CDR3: CASSLAPGLRQYF. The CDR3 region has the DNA TGTGCCAGCAGCTTAGCTCCCGGTCTACGGCAGTATTTT.

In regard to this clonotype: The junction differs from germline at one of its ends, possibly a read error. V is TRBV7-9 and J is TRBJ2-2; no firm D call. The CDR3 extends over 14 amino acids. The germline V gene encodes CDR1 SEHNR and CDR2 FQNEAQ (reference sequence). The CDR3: CASSLLVGTRELFF. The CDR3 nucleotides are TGTGCCAGCAGCTTACTCGTCGGCACCCGGGAGCTGTTTTTT.

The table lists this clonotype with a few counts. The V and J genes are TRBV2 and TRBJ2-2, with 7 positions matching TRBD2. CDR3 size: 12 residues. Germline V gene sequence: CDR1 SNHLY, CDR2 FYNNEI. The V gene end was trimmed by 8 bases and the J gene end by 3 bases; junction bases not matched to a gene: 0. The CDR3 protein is CASGGDTGELFF. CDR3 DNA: TGTGCCAGCGGGGGGGACACCGGGGAGCTGTTTTTT.

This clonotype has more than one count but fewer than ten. CDR3 sequence (DNA): TGTGCCAGTCTACCAGGACTAGCGGGATCACGGTCCTACGAGCAGTACTTC. It encodes CASLPGLAGSRSYEQYF. The gene calls are TRBV28 and TRBJ2-7; 12 nucleotides match TRBD2. Germline lookup yields CDR1 MDHEN and CDR2 SYDVKM. This CDR3 contains 17 residues. With V trimmed by 9 bases and J by 1 base, 13 bases remained unmatched.

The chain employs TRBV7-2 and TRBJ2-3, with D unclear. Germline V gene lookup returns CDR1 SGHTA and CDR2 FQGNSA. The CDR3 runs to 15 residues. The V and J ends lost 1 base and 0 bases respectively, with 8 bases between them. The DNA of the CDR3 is TGTGCCAGCAGCTTAGACCCGCTCAGCACAGATACGCAGTATTTT. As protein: CASSLDPLSTDTQYF. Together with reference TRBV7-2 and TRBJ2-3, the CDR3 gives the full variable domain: GAGVSQSPSNKVTEKGKDVELRCDPISGHTALYWYRQSLGQGLEFLIYFQGNSAPDKSGLPSDRFSAERTGGSVSTLTIQRTQQEDSAVYLCASSLDPLSTDTQYFGPGTRLTVL.

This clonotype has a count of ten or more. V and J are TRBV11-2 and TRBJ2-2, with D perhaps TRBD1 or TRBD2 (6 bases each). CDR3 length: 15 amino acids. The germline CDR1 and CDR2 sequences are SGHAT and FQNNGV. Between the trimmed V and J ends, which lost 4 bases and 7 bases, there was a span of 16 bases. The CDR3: CASSSLGGAGGELFF. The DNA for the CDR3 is TGTGCCAGCAGCTCCTTGGGGGGCGCGGGCGGGGAGCTGTTTTTT.

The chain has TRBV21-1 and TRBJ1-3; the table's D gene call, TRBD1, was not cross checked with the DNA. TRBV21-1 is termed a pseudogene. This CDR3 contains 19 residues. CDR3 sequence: CASSKKRPGLKSSGNTIYF. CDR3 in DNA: TGTGCCAGCAGCAAGAAGCGGCCGGGTTTAAAGAGCTCTGGAAACACCATATATTTT.